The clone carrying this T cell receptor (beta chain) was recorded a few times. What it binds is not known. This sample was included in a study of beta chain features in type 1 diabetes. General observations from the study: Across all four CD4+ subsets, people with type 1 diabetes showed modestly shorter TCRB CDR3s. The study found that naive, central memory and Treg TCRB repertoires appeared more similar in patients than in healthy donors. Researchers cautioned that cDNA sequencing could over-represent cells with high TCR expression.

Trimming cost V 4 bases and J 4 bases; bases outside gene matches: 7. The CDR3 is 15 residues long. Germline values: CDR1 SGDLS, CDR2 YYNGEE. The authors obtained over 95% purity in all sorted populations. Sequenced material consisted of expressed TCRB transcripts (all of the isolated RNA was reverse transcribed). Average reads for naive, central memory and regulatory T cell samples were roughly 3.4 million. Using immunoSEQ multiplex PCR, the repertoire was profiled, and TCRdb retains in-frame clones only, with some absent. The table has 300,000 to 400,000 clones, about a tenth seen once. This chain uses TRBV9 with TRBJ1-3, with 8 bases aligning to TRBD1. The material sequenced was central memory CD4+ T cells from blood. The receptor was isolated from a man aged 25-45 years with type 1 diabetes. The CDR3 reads CASSPRQGTGNTIYF. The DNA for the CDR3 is TGTGCCAGCAGCCCCCGACAGGGGACAGGAAACACCATATATTTT.